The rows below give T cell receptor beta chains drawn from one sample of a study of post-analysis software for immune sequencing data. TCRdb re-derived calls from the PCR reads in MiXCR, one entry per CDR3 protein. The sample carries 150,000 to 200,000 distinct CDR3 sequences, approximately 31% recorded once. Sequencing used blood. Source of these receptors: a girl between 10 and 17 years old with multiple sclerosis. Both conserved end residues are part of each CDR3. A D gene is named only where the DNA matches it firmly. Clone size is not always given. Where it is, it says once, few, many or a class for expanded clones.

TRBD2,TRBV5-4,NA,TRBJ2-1,TGTGCCAGCAGCTTGGAGGGGTCGGGGGGGAATGAGCAGGTCTTC,CASSLEGSGGNEQVF
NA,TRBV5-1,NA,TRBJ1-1,TGCGCCAGCAGCTTGGCCGGGTTTAGGGAGAGCACTGAAGCTTTCTTT,CASSLAGFRESTEAFF
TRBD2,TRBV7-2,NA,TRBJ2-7,TGTGCCAGCAGCGTGGGACTAGCGGGAAACGAGCAGTACTTC,CASSVGLAGNEQYF
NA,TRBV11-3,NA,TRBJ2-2,TGTGCCAGCAGCTTAGATAACGGGGAGCTGTTTTTT,CASSLDNGELFF
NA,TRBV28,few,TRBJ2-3,TGTGCCAGCACCCCCCCGGTGGGGATGGACACGCAGTATTTT,CASTPPVGMDTQYF
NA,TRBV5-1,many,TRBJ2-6,TGCGCCAGCAGCTCGGACCGGGACGGCTCTGGGGCCAACGTCCTGACTTTC,CASSSDRDGSGANVLTF
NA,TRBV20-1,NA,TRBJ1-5,TGCAGTGCTGGACGGTATAGCAATCTGCCCCAGCATTTT,CSAGRYSNLPQHF
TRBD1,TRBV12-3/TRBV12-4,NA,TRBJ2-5,TGTGCCAGCAGTATTTACCTCCGGGACAGGGGGGAGACCCAGTACTTC,CASSIYLRDRGETQYF
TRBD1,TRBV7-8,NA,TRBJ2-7,TGTGCCAGCAGCTTAGGCAGGGGGAAGTCTCTCGAGCAGTACTTC,CASSLGRGKSLEQYF
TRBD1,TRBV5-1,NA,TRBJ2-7,TGCGCCAGCAGCTTAATCGGGACAGGGGACTACGAGCAGTACTTC,CASSLIGTGDYEQYF
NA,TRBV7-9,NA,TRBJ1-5,TGTGCCAGCAGCCCTACCAATCAGCCCCAGCATTTT,CASSPTNQPQHF
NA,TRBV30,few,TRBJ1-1,TGTGCCTGGGGGAAAGGGGGGGACACTGAAGCTTTCTTT,CAWGKGGDTEAFF
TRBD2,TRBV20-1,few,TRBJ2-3,TGCAGTGCTCCCCGGACTAGCGGGAGCCTCGCAGATACGCAGTATTTT,CSAPRTSGSLADTQYF
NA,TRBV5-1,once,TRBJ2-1,TGCGCCAGCAGCTTAGAGAACAATGAGCAGTTCTTC,CASSLENNEQFF
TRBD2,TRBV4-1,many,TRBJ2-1,TGCGCCAGCAGCCAACCCGGGACTAGCCTAAACAATGAGCAGTTCTTC,CASSQPGTSLNNEQFF
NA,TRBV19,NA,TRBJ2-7,TGTGCCAGTACCTCTGGGGAGTCGTCTGTAGAGTACGAGCAGTACTTC,CASTSGESSVEYEQYF
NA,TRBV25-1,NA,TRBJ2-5,TGTGCCAGCAGTGAGCAGGGGTCAGGGCAGTACTTC,CASSEQGSGQYF
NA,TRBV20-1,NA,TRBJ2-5,TGCAGTGCCAGAGAATGGCAGCAAGAGACCCAGTACTTC,CSAREWQQETQYF
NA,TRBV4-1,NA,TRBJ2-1,TGCGCCAGCAGCCAAGTGCCCCTAGCCTTTGTGGATGAGCAGTTCTTC,CASSQVPLAFVDEQFF
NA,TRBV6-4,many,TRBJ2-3,TGTGCCAGCAGTGACTCGTTCCGACCCTGCACAGATACGCAGTATTTT,CASSDSFRPCTDTQYF
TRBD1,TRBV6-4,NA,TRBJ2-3,TGTGCCAGCAGTGACGAGACAGGGGCCACAGATACGCAGTATTTT,CASSDETGATDTQYF
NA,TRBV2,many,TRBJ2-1,TGTGCCAGCAGTGGGACTATCCAGGGGAATGAGCAGTTCTTC,CASSGTIQGNEQFF
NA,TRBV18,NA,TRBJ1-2,TGTGCCAGCTCACCAGGGGACGACTATGGCTACACCTTC,CASSPGDDYGYTF
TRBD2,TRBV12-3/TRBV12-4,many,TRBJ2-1,TGTGCCAGCAGTTTCGGACTAGCCTCCTACAATGAGCAGTTCTTC,CASSFGLASYNEQFF
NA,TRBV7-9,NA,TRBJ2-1,TGTGCCAGCAGCGAAGCATCCCGCAACTCCTACAGTGAGCAGTTCTTC,CASSEASRNSYSEQFF
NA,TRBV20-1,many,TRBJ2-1,TGCAGTATCCTCCTGACTCAGGGTTACAATGAGCAGTTCTTC,CSILLTQGYNEQFF
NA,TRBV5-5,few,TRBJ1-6,TGTGCCAGCAGCTCCCTCGGGGAGTCCCGGGGGGCCCTCCACTTT,CASSSLGESRGALHF
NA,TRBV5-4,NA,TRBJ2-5,TGTGCCAGCAGCCCACGGCGGCTCGACCAGGAGCAGTACTTC,CASSPRRLDQEQYF
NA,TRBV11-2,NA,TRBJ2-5,TGTGCCAGCAGGGATGACAGTTGGTACCAAGAGACCCAGTACTTC,CASRDDSWYQETQYF
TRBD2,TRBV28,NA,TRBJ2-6,TGTGCCAGCAGTTCGAGCGGGAGGGCCTGGGGGGCCAACGTCCTGACTTTC,CASSSSGRAWGANVLTF
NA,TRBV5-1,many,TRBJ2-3,TGCGCCAGCAGCCGGACTTCAGATACGCAGTATTTT,CASSRTSDTQYF
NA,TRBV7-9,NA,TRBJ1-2,TGTGCCAGTAGCTCCAATCGGCACTATGGCGACACCTTC,CASSSNRHYGDTF
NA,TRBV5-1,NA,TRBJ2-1,TGCGCCAGCAGCTTGGAAGACAGTTACAATGAGCAGTTCTTC,CASSLEDSYNEQFF
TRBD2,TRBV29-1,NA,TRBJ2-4,TGCAGCGTTCAAAAGGGACGGGGGGGACCCAAAAACATTCAGTACTTC,CSVQKGRGGPKNIQYF
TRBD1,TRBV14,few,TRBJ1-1,TGTGCCAGCAGCAAGGCAGGGGGCACTGAAGCTTTCTTT,CASSKAGGTEAFF
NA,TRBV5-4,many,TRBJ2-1,TGTGCCAGCAGCGACACCTACAATGAGCAGTTCTTC,CASSDTYNEQFF
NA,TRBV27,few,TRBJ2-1,TGTGCCAGCAGTTTAATTACAGGGCTATACAATGAGCAGTTCTTC,CASSLITGLYNEQFF
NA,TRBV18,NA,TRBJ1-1,TGTGCCAGCTCACCCCCGACGAACACTGAAGCTTTCTTT,CASSPPTNTEAFF
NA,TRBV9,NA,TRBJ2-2,TGTGCCAGCAGCCCGGGGGTGAACACCGGGGAGCTGTTTTTT,CASSPGVNTGELFF
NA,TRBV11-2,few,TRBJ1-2,TGTGCCAGCAGCGCCGGGACAACCTATGGCTACACCTTC,CASSAGTTYGYTF
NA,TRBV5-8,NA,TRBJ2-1,TGTGCCAGCGGGGAACGAGCGGGACAGAAAAATGAGCAGTTCTTC,CASGERAGQKNEQFF
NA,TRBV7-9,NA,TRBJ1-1,TGTGCCAGCAGTCCCTGGGGGGCCGGGGACACTGAAGCTTTCTTT,CASSPWGAGDTEAFF
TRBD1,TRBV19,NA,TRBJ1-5,TGTGCCAGCAGAGGACAGGGTGGCAATCAGCCCCAGCATTTT,CASRGQGGNQPQHF
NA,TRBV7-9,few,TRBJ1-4,TGTGCCAGCCGCCAAGCCCCAACTAATGAAAAACTGTTTTTT,CASRQAPTNEKLFF
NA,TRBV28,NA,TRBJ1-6,TGTGCCAGCACCCTCACCGGGGGTTCACCCCTCCACTTT,CASTLTGGSPLHF
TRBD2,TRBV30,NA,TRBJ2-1,TGTGCCTGGAGGTCTAGCGGGAGTTACAATGAGCAGTTCTTC,CAWRSSGSYNEQFF
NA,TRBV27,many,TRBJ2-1,TGTGCCAGCAGTTTTTGGGGACGGCACGACGGTGAGCAGTTCTTC,CASSFWGRHDGEQFF
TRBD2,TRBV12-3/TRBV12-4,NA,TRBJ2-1,TGTGCCAGCGGAAAGACTAGCCGATACAATGAGCAGTTCTTC,CASGKTSRYNEQFF
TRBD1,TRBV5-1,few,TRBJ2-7,TGCGCCAGCAGCCGGGACAGGGATCCCACCTACGAGCAGTACTTC,CASSRDRDPTYEQYF